This T cell receptor beta chain is drawn from a study of CD8 T cells in ankylosing spondylitis. Making the TCR beta libraries involved quantitative 5'-RACE with molecular barcodes. One entry per CDR3 protein results from TCRdb running MiXCR on the 5' RACE reads. The sample lists about 230,000 distinct CDR3 sequences; roughly 8.2% were seen once. Sample: blood, either unsorted or a sorted T cell fraction (not recorded which). This clonotype originated in a female donor with ankylosing spondylitis or in good health (not recorded which).

The CDR3 DNA reads as TGTGCCAGCACGCGGGAGGCGAACACTGAAGCTTTCTTT. It yields the protein CASTREANTEAFF. The chain employs TRBV12-3 or TRBV12-4 and TRBJ1-1; no clear D. The CDR3 extends over 13 amino acids. V was trimmed by 7 bases and J by 1 base, leaving 10 bases between them.